Presented here are 8 T cell receptor gamma chains from one specimen sequenced in a study of γδ T cells in repeated Plasmodium falciparum infection. TCRdb re-analyzed the multiplex PCR reads via CATT. The sample consists of approximately 26,000 gamma-chain clones, under 3% of them appearing once. Bulk repertoires came from Vgamma9/Vdelta2+ or Vdelta2-negative gammadelta T cells flow-sorted from PBMC. The source material was gamma-delta T cells from blood. The receptors were sampled from a pool of human donors (malaria-infected and uninfected, not separated).

This clone occurred many times. This DNA's translation and the protein TCRdb lists, from a much larger clone, do not match at residue 10, likely due to a read error; the protein shown is translated from the DNA. V is TRGV3 and J is TRGJ1 or TRGJ2. Per the germline V gene, CDR1 is VTNTFY and CDR2 is YDVSTARD (reference sequence). The CDR3 consists of 13 residues. Written as DNA, the CDR3 is TGTGCCACCTGGGACAGGCAGAATTATGAGAAACTCTTT. It specifies CATWDRQNYEKLF.

Turning to this clone: This DNA's translation differs at residue 7 from TCRdb's protein, which comes from a much larger clone; a read error is likely, and the protein shown is translated from the DNA. The chain employs TRGV2 and TRGJ1 or TRGJ2. TCRdb offers no J gene call, so here the DNA was matched to germline to obtain one. The CDR3 extends over 14 amino acids. V trimming: 0 bases; J trimming: 8 bases; junction bases outside the gene matches: 10. The germline gives CDR1 EGSNGY, CDR2 YDSYNSKV. This CDR3 is CATWDGPIMDKKLF. CDR3 sequence (DNA): TGTGCCACCTGGGACGGGCCTATTATGGATAAGAAACTCTTT.

This clone has a handful of counts. TCRdb's protein, taken from a much larger clone, differs from this DNA's translation at residue 11, likely owing to a read error; the protein displayed comes from the DNA. At the DNA level, this CDR3 is encoded by other sequences in the same sample as well. This chain uses TRGV9 with TRGJ1 or TRGJ2. TCRdb lists no J gene, so it was determined here by aligning the DNA to germline. The CDR3 is 14 amino acids. Germline CDR1 reads GITISATS; CDR2 reads ISYDGTV (reference sequence). The CDR3 DNA reads TGTGCCTTGTGGGAGGTAACGAATTATTATAGGAAACTCTTT. Protein product: CALWEVTNYYRKLF.

In this sample, this clone turned up many times. The J gene is TRGJ1 or TRGJ2, the V gene TRGV4. The CDR3 extends over 13 amino acids. Germline V gene data show CDR1 as EGSTGY and CDR2 as YDSYTSSV. Trimming at V came to 0 bases and at J to 7 bases, leaving 6 bases not matched to a gene. The CDR3, as DNA: TGTGCCACCTGGGATGGGCCGTGGTATAAGAAACTCTTT. Its protein product is CATWDGPWYKKLF.

Comment on this clone: The protein given by TCRdb reflects a much larger clone and differs at residue 5 from this DNA's translation, likely from a read error; the protein shown is the DNA's translation. J is TRGJ1 or TRGJ2 and V is TRGV3. No J gene is reported in TCRdb; it was inferred here by comparing the DNA with germline. The CDR3 is 14 amino acids. V lost 5 bases, J lost 7 bases, and 14 bases stayed unmatched. In germline, CDR1 is VTNTFY, CDR2 YDVSTARD (reference sequence). The CDR3 DNA reads as TGTGCCACCTGGGGCAGCCCGCATGAATATAAGAAACTCTTT. It yields the protein CATWGSPHEYKKLF.

In regard to this clone: With a far larger clone one base away, a read error is the likely cause. This specimen includes other DNA sequences encoding the same CDR3. The rearrangement uses TRGV9 and TRGJ1 or TRGJ2. TCRdb leaves out the J gene; it was filled in here by matching the DNA to germline. This CDR3 is built from 17 residues. Per the germline V gene, CDR1 is GITISATS and CDR2 is ISYDGTV (reference sequence). This CDR3 reads CALWDQPNYTNYYKKLF. CDR3 nucleotide sequence: TGTGCCTTATGGGACCAGCCGAACTACACAAATTATTATAAGAAACTCTTT.

To note about this clone: TCRdb's protein for this DNA is that of a much larger clone and differs from the translation at residue 5, likely a read error; the protein shown is the DNA translation. This sequence joins TRGV9 and TRGJ1 or TRGJ2. The J gene comes from matching the DNA to germline here; TCRdb lacks it. The CDR3 spans 14 residues. CDR1 and CDR2 (germline): GITISATS, ISYDGTV (reference sequence). Trimming took 5 bases from V and 4 from J; bases not matched to a gene: 11. CDR3 nucleotides: TGTGCCTTGTGGGGGTCTCCCCGGTATTATAAGAAACTCTTT. This translates into CALWGSPRYYKKLF.

This clone occurred a few times. A far larger clone is a single base away, which makes a read error likely. This sample also contains other DNA sequences that code for the same CDR3. No J gene was called, and the V gene is TRGV9. Germline V gives CDR1 GITISATS, CDR2 ISYDGTV (reference sequence). The CDR3 spans 14 residues. Here the CDR3 reads CALWETRWCYKKLF. The CDR3, as DNA: TGTGCCTTGTGGGAGACCCGGTGGTGTTATAAGAAACTCTTC.